Presented here are 24 T cell receptor beta chains from one specimen sequenced in a study of blood T cell repertoires in COVID-19. Libraries were prepared by immunoSEQ multiplex PCR; TCRdb keeps only in-frame clonotypes and omits some of them. This table has around 310,000 clones, 88% appearing once. The sample was PBMCs or T cells enriched from blood (not recorded which). The source of these receptors is a man aged 25 to 45 who had recovered from COVID-19.

The J gene is TRBJ1-5, the V gene TRBV11-2, with 9 bases matching TRBD1. V was clipped by 1 base and J by 9 bases; unmatched bases: 7. The V gene's germline CDR1 is SGHAT and CDR2 FQNNGV. This CDR3 has 15 amino acids. The CDR3 DNA follows: TGTGCCAGCAGCTTAGCCGGGACAGGGTTCGGGCCCCAGCATTTT. Protein product: CASSLAGTGFGPQHF. The full variable domain, rest sourced from reference TRBV11-2 and TRBJ1-5, is EAGVAQSPRYKIIEKRQSVAFWCNPISGHATLYWYQQILGQGPKLLIQFQNNGVVDDSQLPKDRFSAERLKGVDSTLKIQPAKLEDSAVYLCASSLAGTGFGPQHFGDGTRLSIL.

The CDR3 sequence: CASSQDYGGHRSYEQYF. CDR3 DNA sequence: TGTGCCAGCAGCCAAGACTATGGAGGGCACCGCTCCTACGAGCAGTACTTC. The V call is TRBV4-2, the J call TRBJ2-7; tentative D call: TRBD2 (6 bases). This CDR3 spans 17 amino acids. V was trimmed by 0 bases and J by 0 bases, leaving 15 bases between them. Germline assignment: CDR1 LGHNA and CDR2 YNFKEQ.

J is TRBJ2-7 and V is TRBV5-4; 7 bases are a match to TRBD2. The J segment lost 9 bases and the V segment lost 0 bases, leaving 9 bases of the junction unmatched. This CDR3 is built from 14 residues. The V gene's germline CDR1 is SGHNT and CDR2 YYREEE (reference sequence). The DNA of the CDR3 is TGTGCCAGCAGCTTGGGAGCGGGGCAAACTAGGCAGTACTTC. This gives the protein CASSLGAGQTRQYF.

The chain joins TRBV7-2 to TRBJ2-3, with TRBD2 matching over 10 bases. Germline V CDR1 and CDR2: SGHTA, FQGNSA. There are 15 residues in the CDR3. Trimming cost V 5 bases and J 4 bases; bases outside gene matches: 6. The CDR3 nucleotides read TGTGCCAGCAGCACGAGGACTAGCGGATCAGATACGCAGTATTTT. Amino acids: CASSTRTSGSDTQYF.

This rearrangement joins TRBV11-3 to TRBJ2-5; D gene unclear. The CDR3 covers 15 residues. Trimming shortened V by 1 base and J by 1 base, and 10 bases separated the two germline ends. Germline V CDR1 and CDR2: SGHNT, YENEEA. The CDR3 DNA reads as TGTGCCAGCAGCTTAGGGGCCCGATCCCAAGAGACCCAGTACTTC. Translating it yields CASSLGARSQETQYF. Full variable domain (outside the CDR3, taken from reference TRBV11-3 and TRBJ2-5): EAGVVQSPRYKIIEKKQPVAFWCNPISGHNTLYWYLQNLGQGPELLIRYENEEAVDDSQLPKDRFSAERLKGVDSTLKIQPAELGDSAVYLCASSLGARSQETQYFGPGTRLLVL.

Worth noting for this clone: One end of the junction varies from germline; a read error may be responsible. The chain joins TRBV2 to TRBJ1-2; TRBD1 might be the D (6 bases). This CDR3 spans 11 amino acids. Germline values: CDR1 SNHLY, CDR2 FYNNEI. The CDR3 spells CASSKLGDIHF. CDR3 bases: TGTGCCAGCAGCAAACTGGGGGACATCCACTTC.

This chain connects TRBV30 to TRBJ1-1, with D uncertain. V dropped 0 bases and J dropped 1 base, with 12 bases sitting between them. This CDR3 comprises 15 residues. Germline CDR1 reads GTSNPN; CDR2 reads SVGIG (reference sequence). DNA for the CDR3: TGTGCCTGGAGTGTACGACTTACGAGGAACACTGAAGCTTTCTTT. Encoded protein: CAWSVRLTRNTEAFF.

The CDR3 protein is CASTRDSQYNSPLHF. In DNA form, the CDR3 reads TGTGCCAGCACTCGGGACAGTCAATATAATTCACCCCTCCACTTT. The chain carries TRBV2 and TRBJ1-6; TRBD1 matches at 7 bases. Per germline, CDR1 SNHLY and CDR2 FYNNEI. Unmatched junction bases numbered 7, after V lost 7 bases and J lost 4 bases. The CDR3 is 15 residues long.

This chain's CDR3 is CASSQLTGGFEQFF. CDR3 sequence (DNA): TGTGCCAGCTCACAATTGACAGGGGGGTTTGAGCAGTTCTTC. The V gene is TRBV18, the J gene TRBJ2-1; TRBD1 agrees at 9 bases. This CDR3 has 14 amino acids. Per germline, CDR1 KGHSH and CDR2 LQKENI. Trimming removed 4 bases from V and 9 bases from J; junction bases left unmatched: 7.

V gene TRBV4-2 combines with J gene TRBJ2-5, with TRBD1 as a possible D gene (6 bases). With 1 base removed from V and 2 bases from J, the gap between germline ends came to 14 bases. The CDR3 consists of 16 residues. In germline, CDR1 is LGHNA, CDR2 YNFKEQ. In DNA, the CDR3 is TGTGCCAGCAGCCAAGGTTTAGGACAGTTACAAGAGACCCAGTACTTC. Protein sequence: CASSQGLGQLQETQYF.

The chain has TRBV6-5 and TRBJ2-7; TRBD1 matches 10 bases. Looked up from germline, CDR1 is MNHEY and CDR2 is SVGAGI. The V segment lost 2 bases and the J segment 3 bases; nucleotides outside the gene matches: 4. The CDR3 runs to 15 residues. CDR3 residues: CASSYRDRGLYEQYF. In DNA, the CDR3 is TGTGCCAGCAGTTACCGGGACAGGGGTCTCTACGAGCAGTACTTC.

This clone was recorded once. The chain combines TRBV10-3 with TRBJ1-4; 7 positions match TRBD1. CDR3 size: 14 residues. V was clipped by 8 bases and J by 7 bases; unmatched bases: 10. Looked up from germline, CDR1 is ENHRY and CDR2 is SYGVKD. CDR3 in DNA: TGTGCCATCGCGAAGGGGGCCGTTGGTGAAAAACTGTTTTTT. Translated: CAIAKGAVGEKLFF.

The chain has TRBV9 and TRBJ2-5, with D possibly being TRBD1 (6 bases). Germline CDR1 SGDLS, CDR2 YYNGEE. Trimming removed 0 bases from V and 4 bases from J, with 16 bases in between. The CDR3 has 16 amino acids. The CDR3 nucleotides are TGTGCCAGCAGCGTAGGGTCCAGGGGTAGGAGAGAGACCCAGTACTTC. It specifies CASSVGSRGRRETQYF. The full variable domain, its missing parts supplied by reference TRBV9 and TRBJ2-5, is DSGVTQTPKHLITATGQRVTLRCSPRSGDLSVYWYQQSLDQGLQFLIQYYNGEERAKGNILERFSAQQFPDLHSELNLSSLELGDSALYFCASSVGSRGRRETQYFGPGTRLLVL.

The chain joins TRBV18 to TRBJ2-3; TRBD1 aligns across 10 bases. Germline CDR1 and CDR2: KGHSH and LQKENI. This CDR3 has 16 amino acids. Trimming cost V 5 bases and J 1 base; bases outside gene matches: 6. Here the CDR3 reads CASSEQGQGRTDTQYF. For the CDR3, the DNA is TGTGCCAGCTCAGAGCAGGGACAGGGGCGCACAGATACGCAGTATTTT.

The chain recombines TRBV11-2 with TRBJ1-2, with D perhaps matching TRBD1 (6 bases). V was shortened by 8 bases and J by 4 bases, with 23 bases between the two germline ends. The germline V gene encodes CDR1 SGHAT and CDR2 FQNNGV. The CDR3 runs to 16 residues. The CDR3 DNA follows: TGTGCCAGCCACCACAGAAGAATACAGGGATCCTATGGCTACACCTTC. Translation: CASHHRRIQGSYGYTF.

The chain links TRBV6-5 to TRBJ2-7, with D tentatively TRBD2 (6 bases). The ends were cut back, 8 bases at V and 5 bases at J, with 22 bases in the middle. Per the germline V gene, CDR1 is MNHEY and CDR2 is SVGAGI. This CDR3 is 15 amino acids long. CDR3 protein: CASRFLSGTPNEQYF. Here the CDR3 DNA reads TGTGCCAGCCGTTTCCTGTCGGGGACTCCCAACGAGCAGTACTTC.

The table lists this clone with a few counts. The V and J genes are TRBV7-8 and TRBJ2-2; 8 bases are a match to TRBD1. This CDR3 comprises 14 residues. Per germline, CDR1 SGHVS and CDR2 FQNEAQ. V lost 5 bases to trimming and J lost 7 bases; unmatched junction nucleotides: 6. CDR3 region: CASSRRQGNGELFF. CDR3 coding DNA: TGTGCCAGCAGCCGAAGACAGGGGAACGGGGAGCTGTTTTTT.

This clone was detected only a few times. V and J are TRBV13 and TRBJ2-7, with 9 nucleotides matching TRBD1. Germline V lookup: CDR1 PRHDT, CDR2 FYEKMQ (reference sequence). Germline trimming cut 6 bases from V and 1 base from J; bases unmatched to any gene: 1. This CDR3 has 13 amino acids. CDR3 in amino acids: CASSGTGSYEQYF. The CDR3 coding sequence is TGTGCCAGCAGTGGGACAGGGTCCTACGAGCAGTACTTC.

The gene calls are TRBV5-1 and TRBJ2-5; the D is unclear. The CDR3 covers 14 residues. The V and J ends lost 1 base and 2 bases respectively, with 9 bases between them. Germline V gene lookup returns CDR1 SGHRS and CDR2 YFSETQ. The chain's CDR3 is CASSLTVHQETQYF. CDR3 nucleotide sequence: TGCGCCAGCAGCTTGACAGTTCATCAAGAGACCCAGTACTTC.

V and J are TRBV20-1 and TRBJ1-6; 8 positions agree with TRBD1. This CDR3 has 14 residues. Germline V gene lookup returns CDR1 DFQATT and CDR2 SNEGSKA (reference sequence). J lost 10 bases, V lost 3 bases, and 8 bases had no gene match. The CDR3 DNA reads TGCAGTGCTAGTTCCGGACAGGGCGTCTCACCCCTCCACTTT. It specifies CSASSGQGVSPLHF.

The gene calls are TRBV4-1 and TRBJ2-7; maybe TRBD1 (5 bases). CDR1 is MGHRA, CDR2 YSYEKL, per germline. The V end lost 1 base, the J end lost 2 bases, and 12 bases lay between the germline ends. This CDR3 is built from 15 residues. CDR3 protein: CASSQGRDGTYEQYF. CDR3 bases: TGCGCCAGCAGCCAAGGCAGGGATGGGACCTACGAGCAGTACTTC.

This chain joins TRBV6-1 and TRBJ1-5, with D unresolved. The length of the CDR3 is 12 residues. Trimming left V 0 bases short and J 9 bases short, with 6 bases between. Per the germline V gene, CDR1 is MNHNS and CDR2 is SASEGT. CDR3 nucleotides: TGTGCCAGCAGTGAAGCGGGGAGGCCCCAGCATTTT. Translating gives CASSEAGRPQHF.

V and J are TRBV29-1 and TRBJ1-1, with D possibly matching TRBD1 (6 bases). Germline V gene data show CDR1 as SQVTM and CDR2 as ANQGSEA. V was pared by 3 bases and J by 0 bases, with 17 bases between. CDR3 length equals 16 residues. CDR3 residues: CSVDSRGGGLNTEAFF. The DNA for the CDR3 is TGCAGCGTTGATAGTCGGGGGGGCGGGTTGAACACTGAAGCTTTCTTT.

This clone was detected only once. The V gene is TRBV7-9, the J gene TRBJ1-3; tentative D call: TRBD1 (5 bases). The CDR3 has 19 amino acids. In germline, CDR1 is SEHNR, CDR2 FQNEAQ (reference sequence). V lost 5 bases to trimming and J lost 0 bases, with 23 bases between them. CDR3 in DNA: TGTGCCAGCAGCAAGGGGAGGCAGATGATTTTGCTCTCTGGAAACACCATATATTTT. Translated: CASSKGRQMILLSGNTIYF.